Described below is a single T cell receptor beta chain sequence and its context. The data are from a study of blood T cell repertoires in COVID-19. As originally analysed: Cell counts per sample came from amplifying reference gene primers. Profiled with immunoSEQ multiplex PCR; TCRdb holds only in-frame clones, not every one. From that table come the V and J calls and clone size; the DNA was used to work out D and trimming. The table has around 290,000 clones, 88% seen once. Recovered status applied to Cohort 3 donors who had two consecutive negative PCRs. It also applied to those with clearance or with symptom resolution. This TCR was recovered from a woman aged 25 to 39 who had recovered from COVID-19. The specimen was PBMCs or T cells enriched from blood (not recorded which).

The CDR3 DNA sequence: TGTGCCAGCCCCAGGGGGAACACTGAAGCTTTCTTT. This codes for CASPRGNTEAFF. J is TRBJ1-1 and V is TRBV19; weak D call: TRBD1 (6 bases). CDR1 and CDR2 from the germline V gene are LNHDA and SQIVND (reference sequence). V was trimmed by 9 bases and J by 1 base, leaving 9 bases between them. This CDR3 region has 12 residues.